The clone carrying this T cell receptor beta chain occurred a few times. The data stem from a study of identical twins. V was clipped by 0 bases and J by 0 bases, with 10 bases between them. The CDR3 length is 15 residues. CDR1 and CDR2 (germline): SGHRS, YFSETQ. From the 5' RACE reads, TCRdb called clonotypes with MiXCR, one entry per CDR3 protein. The sample holds 200,000 to 250,000 distinct CDR3 sequences, about 7.5% seen once. The same sample was also studied in work on yellow fever vaccine responses in identical twins.

Sequencing was done on a sample of memory (CD45RO+) T cells sorted from blood. The chain uses TRBV5-1 and TRBJ2-7, with a weak D call TRBD2 (5 bases). The receptor comes from a woman aged 18-35 years in good health. In nucleotides, the CDR3 is TGCGCCAGCAGCTTGGGAGAGGCGGGCTCCTACGAGCAGTACTTC. It specifies CASSLGEAGSYEQYF.